This passage covers 19 T cell receptor beta chains from one sample sequenced in a study of low-dose radiotherapy and immunotherapy resistance in tumors. Both TCRalpha and TCRbeta chains were reverse transcribed with V-gene-specific primers. For amplifying TCRs, the PCR ran for 20 to 25 cycles with Phusion, which was used together with a constant-region primer and the adapter on the V primers. TCRdb used MiXCR to reprocess the reads, holding one entry per CDR3 protein. The sample lists 7,500 to 10,000 distinct CDR3 sequences, more than 65% seen once, with approximately 7% in the top ten. The origin of the receptors is a human donor with advanced metastatic prostate, ovarian, gallbladder or colorectal cancer (not recorded which). This table probably holds off-target reads from a library built for another chain.

The chain employs TRBV9 and TRBJ1-6; D remains unclear. Trimming removed 0 bases at V and 6 bases at J, with 4 bases between. Germline values: CDR1 SGDLS, CDR2 YYNGEE. CDR3 size: 13 residues. Written as DNA, the CDR3 is TGTGCCAGCAGCGTAGGCAGTAATTCACCCCTCCACTTT. This codes for CASSVGSNSPLHF.

This chain uses TRBV5-1 with TRBJ2-1, with TRBD2 matching 11 bases. V lost 4 bases and J lost 0; bases outside the gene matches: 3. Germline CDR1 is SGHRS and CDR2 is YFSETQ. There are 16 residues in the CDR3. In DNA form, the CDR3 reads TGCGCCAGCAGCGGTAGCGGGGGGGTCTCCTACAATGAGCAGTTCTTC. Protein product: CASSGSGGVSYNEQFF.

This clonotype appeared a single time. This chain connects TRBV5-3 to TRBJ2-7, with D possibly being TRBD1 (6 bases). TRBV5-3 is assigned to the ORF class and has an uncertain function. The V gene lost 8 bases and the J gene lost 4 bases, with 19 bases spanning the gap. CDR3 size: 14 residues. The CDR3 DNA sequence: TGTGCCAGCAGCCCACCAGGGGCATGGTACGAGCAGTACTTC. Encoded protein: CASSPPGAWYEQYF.

This chain uses TRBV9 with TRBJ2-7, with 9 bases that match TRBD1. This CDR3 contains 14 residues. Per germline, CDR1 SGDLS and CDR2 YYNGEE. The J segment lost 9 bases and the V segment lost 0 bases, leaving 7 bases of the junction unmatched. CDR3 sequence: CASSVDQGQGVQYF. CDR3 coding DNA: TGTGCCAGCAGCGTAGATCAGGGACAGGGTGTGCAGTACTTC.

The V call is TRBV12-3 or TRBV12-4, the J call TRBJ2-3, with a possible D match to TRBD2 (6 bases). Trimming took 4 bases from V and 5 from J, leaving 13 bases between them. CDR3 size: 14 residues. CDR3 amino acids: CASSYPSTRDTQYF. In DNA, the CDR3 is TGTGCCAGCAGTTACCCATCGACTAGAGATACGCAGTATTTT.

This clonotype was seen more than once but under ten times. CDR3: CASRPRGRGNDGYTF. CDR3 DNA: TGTGCCAGCAGGCCGAGGGGCAGGGGTAATGATGGCTACACCTTC. This chain links TRBV28 with TRBJ1-2, with a weak D call TRBD1 (6 bases). This CDR3 region has 15 residues. Trimming took off 6 bases at V and 6 bases at J, with 20 bases between the two ends. Germline CDR1 is MDHEN and CDR2 is SYDVKM.

CDR3 loop: CASSETPGSYGYTF. The CDR3 nucleotides are TGTGCCAGCAGCGAGACCCCAGGGAGTTATGGCTACACCTTC. V is TRBV5-6 and J is TRBJ1-2; D might be TRBD1 (5 bases). Trimming cost V 4 bases and J 5 bases, with 15 bases left between them. Germline values: CDR1 SGHDT, CDR2 YYEEEE. The CDR3 totals 14 residues.

The chain links TRBV4-3 to TRBJ2-7; D is undetermined. Trimming left V 4 bases short and J 0 bases short, with 19 bases between. This CDR3 has 17 residues. Germline V gene sequence: CDR1 LGHNA, CDR2 YSLEER. CDR3 residues: CASSPQGQVVGSYEQYF. CDR3 DNA sequence: TGCGCCAGCAGCCCTCAAGGGCAGGTCGTCGGCTCCTACGAGCAGTACTTC.

V gene TRBV20-1 combines with J gene TRBJ2-1, with D unclear. Germline V gene sequence: CDR1 DFQATT, CDR2 SNEGSKA (reference sequence). This CDR3 comprises 12 residues. Trimming left V 6 bases short and J 0 bases short, with 6 bases between. The CDR3, as DNA: TGCAGTGCCCCCGACTCCTACAATGAGCAGTTCTTC. It translates to CSAPDSYNEQFF.

The chain has TRBV3-1 and TRBJ2-3; D unclear. The ends were cut back, 2 bases at V and 8 bases at J, with 8 bases in the middle. This CDR3 spans 12 amino acids. The germline V gene has CDR1 LGHDT and CDR2 YNNKEL (reference sequence). For the CDR3, the DNA is TGTGCCAGCAGCCAACAACTTTCTACGCAGTATTTT. It encodes CASSQQLSTQYF.

This clonotype was seen more than once but under ten times. The rearrangement joins TRBV12-3 or TRBV12-4 to TRBJ2-3, with TRBD2 matching 10 bases. With V trimmed by 3 bases and J by 3 bases, 6 bases remained unmatched. CDR3 size: 16 residues. The CDR3 DNA reads TGTGCCAGCAGTTTGGGAGGTAGCGGGGGGACAGATACGCAGTATTTT. It translates to CASSLGGSGGTDTQYF.

This chain uses TRBV7-2 with TRBJ2-7; 9 bases fit TRBD2. Trimming took 1 base from V and 3 from J; bases not matched to a gene: 4. The CDR3 consists of 15 residues. Germline V gene lookup returns CDR1 SGHTA and CDR2 FQGNSA. The CDR3 region is CASSLVGTSNYEQYF. Written as DNA, the CDR3 is TGTGCCAGCAGCTTAGTTGGGACTAGCAACTACGAGCAGTACTTC.

In regard to this clonotype: The conserved phenylalanine or tryptophan is not found at the CDR3 terminus, so this likely reflects a read error. J is TRBJ2-4 and V is TRBV7-2; 12 nucleotides line up with TRBD2. CDR1 is SGHTA, CDR2 FQGNSA, per germline. There are 14 residues in the CDR3. Unmatched junction bases numbered 3, after V lost 4 bases and J lost 8 bases. This chain's CDR3 is CASSSSGRAYIQYI. The CDR3 DNA follows: TGTGCCAGCAGCTCTAGCGGGAGGGCGTACATTCAGTACATC.

The chain recombines TRBV10-3 with TRBJ1-6; 7 bases match TRBD1. With 2 bases clipped from V and 11 bases from J, the junction kept 9 bases outside the gene matches. CDR3 size: 15 residues. Germline CDR1 ENHRY, CDR2 SYGVKD. The CDR3 DNA sequence: TGTGCCATCAGTGAGACGACAGGGAGTAGTCCACCCCTCCACTTT. Translated, it gives CAISETTGSSPPLHF.

The V call is TRBV6-2 or TRBV6-3, the J call TRBJ1-1; D gene ambiguous. CDR1 and CDR2 (germline): MNHEY, SVGEGT. This CDR3 comprises 12 residues. Trimming shortened V by 7 bases and J by 2 bases, and 8 bases separated the two germline ends. The CDR3 nucleotides read TGTGCCAGCACTCAACCTAACACTGAAGCTTTCTTT. As protein: CASTQPNTEAFF.

This clonotype was counted a few times. The chain couples TRBV10-3 to TRBJ2-1; 8 bases fit TRBD2. The ends lost 9 bases at V and 0 bases at J; junction bases unmatched: 4. This CDR3 has 14 residues. Germline CDR1 and CDR2: ENHRY and SYGVKD. CDR3 DNA sequence: TGTGCCATTAGCGGGGCCGGCTCCTACAATGAGCAGTTCTTC. Its protein product is CAISGAGSYNEQFF.

The chain joins TRBV5-1 to TRBJ1-2, with D perhaps TRBD1 (5 bases). From germline, CDR1 is SGHRS and CDR2 YFSETQ. The CDR3 totals 12 residues. V lost 0 bases and J lost 8, with 8 bases in between. This CDR3 reads CASSLVGDGYTF. The CDR3 coding sequence is TGCGCCAGCAGCTTGGTAGGGGACGGCTACACCTTC.

The V gene is TRBV5-1, the J gene TRBJ2-2, with 10 bases identical to TRBD1. Trimming cost V 6 bases and J 4 bases; bases outside gene matches: 3. The CDR3 runs to 14 residues. Germline loops: CDR1 SGHRS, CDR2 YFSETQ. CDR3 sequence: CASTGTGVTGELFF. In DNA, the CDR3 is TGCGCCAGCACCGGGACAGGGGTCACCGGGGAGCTGTTTTTT.

DNA for the CDR3: TGCGCCAGCAGCCCCTCCGGGTCCGGAGGTGAGCAGTTCTTC. This codes for CASSPSGSGGEQFF. The chain couples TRBV5-1 to TRBJ2-1, with a tentative D call TRBD2 (5 bases). V lost 4 bases, J lost 9 bases, and 17 bases lay in between. CDR1 and CDR2 from the germline V gene are SGHRS and YFSETQ. This CDR3 spans 14 amino acids.